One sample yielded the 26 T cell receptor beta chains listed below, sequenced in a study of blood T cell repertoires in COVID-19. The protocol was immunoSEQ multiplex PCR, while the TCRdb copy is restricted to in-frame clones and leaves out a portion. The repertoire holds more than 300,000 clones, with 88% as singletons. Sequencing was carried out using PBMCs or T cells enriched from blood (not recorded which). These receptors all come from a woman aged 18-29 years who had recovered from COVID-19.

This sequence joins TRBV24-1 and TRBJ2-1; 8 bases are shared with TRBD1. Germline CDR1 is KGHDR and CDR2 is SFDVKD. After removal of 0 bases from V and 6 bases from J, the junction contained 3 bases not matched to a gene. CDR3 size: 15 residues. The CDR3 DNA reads TGTGCCACCAGTGATTTGGTCAGGGGGCTCAATGAGCAGTTCTTC. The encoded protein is CATSDLVRGLNEQFF.

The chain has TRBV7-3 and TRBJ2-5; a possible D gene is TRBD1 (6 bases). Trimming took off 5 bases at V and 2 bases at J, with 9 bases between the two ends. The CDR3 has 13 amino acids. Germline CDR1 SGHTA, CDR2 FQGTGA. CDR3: CASSQQGQETQYF. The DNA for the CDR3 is TGTGCCAGCAGCCAACAGGGACAAGAGACCCAGTACTTC.

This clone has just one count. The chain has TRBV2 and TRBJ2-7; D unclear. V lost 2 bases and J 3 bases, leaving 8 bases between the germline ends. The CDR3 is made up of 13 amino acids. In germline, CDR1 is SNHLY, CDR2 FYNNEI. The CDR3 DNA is TGTGCCAGCAGTGAACAATCCTACTACGAGCAGTACTTC. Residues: CASSEQSYYEQYF.

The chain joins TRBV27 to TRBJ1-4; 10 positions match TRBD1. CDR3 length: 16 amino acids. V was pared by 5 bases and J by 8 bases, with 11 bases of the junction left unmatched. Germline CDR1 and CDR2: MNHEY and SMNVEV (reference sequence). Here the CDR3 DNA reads TGTGCCAGCAGTGGGCGGACAGGGGGAAGGTACGAAAAACTGTTTTTT. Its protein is CASSGRTGGRYEKLFF.

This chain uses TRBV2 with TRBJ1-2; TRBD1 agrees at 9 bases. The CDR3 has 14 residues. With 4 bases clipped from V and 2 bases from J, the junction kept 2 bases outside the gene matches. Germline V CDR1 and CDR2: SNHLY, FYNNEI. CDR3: CASSVDRGNYGYTF. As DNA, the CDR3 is TGTGCCAGCAGTGTTGACAGGGGGAACTATGGCTACACCTTC.

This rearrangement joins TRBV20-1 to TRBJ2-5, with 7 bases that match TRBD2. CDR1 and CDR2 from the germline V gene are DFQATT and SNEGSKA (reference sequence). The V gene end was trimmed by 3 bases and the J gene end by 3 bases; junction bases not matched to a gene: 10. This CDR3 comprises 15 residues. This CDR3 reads CSASGLPAGEETQYF. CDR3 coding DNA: TGCAGTGCTAGTGGTCTTCCCGCGGGGGAAGAGACCCAGTACTTC.

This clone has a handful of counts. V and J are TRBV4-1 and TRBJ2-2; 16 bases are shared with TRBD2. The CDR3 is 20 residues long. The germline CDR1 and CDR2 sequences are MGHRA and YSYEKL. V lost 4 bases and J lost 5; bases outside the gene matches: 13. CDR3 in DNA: TGCGCCAGCAGCCTGCCGGGACTAGCGGGGGGGCCGTCAAGGACCGGGGAGCTGTTTTTT. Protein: CASSLPGLAGGPSRTGELFF.

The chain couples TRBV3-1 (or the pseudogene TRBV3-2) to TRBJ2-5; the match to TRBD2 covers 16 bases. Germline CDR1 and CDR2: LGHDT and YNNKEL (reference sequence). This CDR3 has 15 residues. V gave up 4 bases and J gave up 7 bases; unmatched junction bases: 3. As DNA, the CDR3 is TGTGCCAGCAGCCGGGGACTAGCGGGGGGGGTGACCCAGTACTTC. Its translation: CASSRGLAGGVTQYF.

The DNA for the CDR3 is TGCGCCAGCACCGAGCAGCGGTCCAATGAGCAGTTCTTC. Its protein product is CASTEQRSNEQFF. V gene TRBV5-1 combines with J gene TRBJ2-1; TRBD2 is a possible D gene (5 bases). The germline V gene encodes CDR1 SGHRS and CDR2 YFSETQ. The length of the CDR3 is 13 residues. V was clipped by 6 bases and J by 6 bases, with 13 bases between them.

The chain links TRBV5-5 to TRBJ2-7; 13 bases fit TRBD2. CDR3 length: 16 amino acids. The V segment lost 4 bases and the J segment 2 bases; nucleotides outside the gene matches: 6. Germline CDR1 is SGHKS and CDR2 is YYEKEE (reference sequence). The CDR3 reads CASSATGTSGAYEQYF. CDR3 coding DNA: TGTGCCAGCAGCGCCACCGGGACTAGCGGGGCCTACGAGCAGTACTTC.

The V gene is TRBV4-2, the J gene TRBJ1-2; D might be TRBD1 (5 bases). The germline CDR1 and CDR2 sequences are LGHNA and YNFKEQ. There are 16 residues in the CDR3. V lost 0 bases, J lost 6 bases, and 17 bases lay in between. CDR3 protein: CASSQDTGGGVDGYTF. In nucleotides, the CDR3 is TGTGCCAGCAGCCAAGATACAGGAGGAGGGGTTGATGGCTACACCTTC.

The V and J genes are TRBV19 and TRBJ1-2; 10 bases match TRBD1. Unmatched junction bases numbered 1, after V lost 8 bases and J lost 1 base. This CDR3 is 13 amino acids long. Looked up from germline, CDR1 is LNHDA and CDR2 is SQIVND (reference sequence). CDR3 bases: TGTGCCAGTGGGACAGGGGTTAACTATGGCTACACCTTC. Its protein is CASGTGVNYGYTF.

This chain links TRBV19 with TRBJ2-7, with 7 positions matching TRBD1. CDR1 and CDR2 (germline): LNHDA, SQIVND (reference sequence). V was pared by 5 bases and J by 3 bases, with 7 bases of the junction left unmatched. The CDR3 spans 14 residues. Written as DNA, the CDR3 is TGTGCCAGTAGTCCGGACAGGTTAGGCTACGAGCAGTACTTC. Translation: CASSPDRLGYEQYF.

CDR3: CASSSQGRYTF. The CDR3, as DNA: TGTGCCAGCAGCTCACAGGGACGCTACACCTTC. The J gene is TRBJ1-2, the V gene TRBV5-4; D possibly corresponds to TRBD1 (6 bases). The length of the CDR3 is 11 residues. Germline V gives CDR1 SGHNT, CDR2 YYREEE (reference sequence). Deletions cut 3 bases from V and 9 bases from J, with 9 bases between. The full variable domain, completed using reference TRBV5-4 and TRBJ1-2, is ETGVTQSPTHLIKTRGQQVTLRCSSQSGHNTVSWYQQALGQGPQFIFQYYREEENGRGNFPPRFSGLQFPNYSSELNVNALELDDSALYLCASSSQGRYTFGSGTRLTVV.

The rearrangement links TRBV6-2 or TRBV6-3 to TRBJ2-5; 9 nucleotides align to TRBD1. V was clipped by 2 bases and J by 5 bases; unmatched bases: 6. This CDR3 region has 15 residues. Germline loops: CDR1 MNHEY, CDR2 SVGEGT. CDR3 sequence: CASSYRDREAETQYF. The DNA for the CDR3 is TGTGCCAGCAGTTACAGGGACAGGGAAGCCGAGACCCAGTACTTC.

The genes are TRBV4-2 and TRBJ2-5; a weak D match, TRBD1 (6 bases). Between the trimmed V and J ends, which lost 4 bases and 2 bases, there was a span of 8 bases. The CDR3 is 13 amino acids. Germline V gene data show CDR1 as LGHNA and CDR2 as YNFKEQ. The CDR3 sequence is CASSPDSQETQYF. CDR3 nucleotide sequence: TGTGCCAGCAGCCCGGACAGTCAAGAGACCCAGTACTTC.

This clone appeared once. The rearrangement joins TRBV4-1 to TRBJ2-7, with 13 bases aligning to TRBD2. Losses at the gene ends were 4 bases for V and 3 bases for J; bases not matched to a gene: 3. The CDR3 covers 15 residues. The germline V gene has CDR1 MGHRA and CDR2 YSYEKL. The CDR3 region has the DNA TGCGCCAGCAGCCTGACTAGCGGGGGGCGCTACGAGCAGTACTTC. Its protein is CASSLTSGGRYEQYF.

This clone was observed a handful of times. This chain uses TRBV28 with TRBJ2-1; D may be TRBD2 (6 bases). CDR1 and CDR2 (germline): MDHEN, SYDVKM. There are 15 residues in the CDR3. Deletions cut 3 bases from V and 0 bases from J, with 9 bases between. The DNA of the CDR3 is TGTGCCAGCAGTTTTTACGGGAGCTCCTACAATGAGCAGTTCTTC. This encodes CASSFYGSSYNEQFF.

CDR3 nucleotides: TGTGCCACCAGTGATTCGGGTCGCGGGGTAAATGAGCAGTTCTTC. This gives the protein CATSDSGRGVNEQFF. The chain has TRBV24-1 and TRBJ2-1, with a possible D match to TRBD2 (6 bases). V dropped 2 bases and J dropped 7 bases, with 14 bases sitting between them. CDR1 and CDR2 (germline): KGHDR, SFDVKD. The CDR3 loop spans 15 amino acids.

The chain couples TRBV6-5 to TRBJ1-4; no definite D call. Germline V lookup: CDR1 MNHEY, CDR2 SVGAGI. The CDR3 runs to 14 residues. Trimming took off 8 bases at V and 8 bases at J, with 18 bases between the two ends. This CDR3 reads CASGPLISGEKLFF. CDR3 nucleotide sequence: TGTGCCAGCGGACCTCTTATAAGCGGGGAAAAACTGTTTTTT.

CDR3 protein: CAISPQGAVDYGYTF. CDR3 DNA: TGTGCCATCAGCCCACAGGGGGCGGTTGACTATGGCTACACCTTC. This sequence joins TRBV10-3 and TRBJ1-2, with 9 bases identical to TRBD1. Germline CDR1 is ENHRY and CDR2 is SYGVKD. There are 15 residues in the CDR3. J was trimmed by 3 bases and V by 6 bases; bases with no gene match: 8.

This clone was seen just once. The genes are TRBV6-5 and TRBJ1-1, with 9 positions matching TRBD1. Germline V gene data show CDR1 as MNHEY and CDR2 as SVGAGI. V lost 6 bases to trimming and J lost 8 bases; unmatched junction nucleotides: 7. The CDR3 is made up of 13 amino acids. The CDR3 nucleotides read TGTGCCAGCAGCCCCGGGACAGGGCGCGAAGCTTTCTTT. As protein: CASSPGTGREAFF.

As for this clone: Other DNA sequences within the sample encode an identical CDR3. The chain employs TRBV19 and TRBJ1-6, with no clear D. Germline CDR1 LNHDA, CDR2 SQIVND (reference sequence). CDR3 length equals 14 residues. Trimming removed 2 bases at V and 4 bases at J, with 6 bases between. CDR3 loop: CASSITGYNSPLHF. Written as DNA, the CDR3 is TGTGCCAGTAGTATAACGGGGTATAATTCACCCCTCCACTTT.

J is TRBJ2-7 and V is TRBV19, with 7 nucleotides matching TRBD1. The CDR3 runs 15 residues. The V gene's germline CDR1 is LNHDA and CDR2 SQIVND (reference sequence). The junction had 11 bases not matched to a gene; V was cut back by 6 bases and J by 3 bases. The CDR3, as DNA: TGTGCCAGTAGCAAAATCCGGGACAGACACTACGAGCAGTACTTC. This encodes CASSKIRDRHYEQYF.

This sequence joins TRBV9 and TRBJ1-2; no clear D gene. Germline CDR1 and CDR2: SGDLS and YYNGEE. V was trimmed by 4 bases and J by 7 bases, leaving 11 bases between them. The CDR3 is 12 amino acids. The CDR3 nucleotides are TGTGCCAGCAGCCCGGGAGGTCTTGGCTACACCTTC. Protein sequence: CASSPGGLGYTF.

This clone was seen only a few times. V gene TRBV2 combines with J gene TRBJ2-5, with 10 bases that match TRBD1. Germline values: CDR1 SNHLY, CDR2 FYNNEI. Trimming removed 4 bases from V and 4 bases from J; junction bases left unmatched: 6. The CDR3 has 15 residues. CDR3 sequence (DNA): TGTGCCAGCAGTGTACCGGGACAGGGGACAGAGACCCAGTACTTC. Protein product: CASSVPGQGTETQYF.